One and the same sample provided the 21 T cell receptor beta chains below, sequenced in a study of control samples from healthy donors and cancer patients. Clones were sequenced by immunoSEQ multiplex PCR, and TCRdb holds only the in-frame ones, with some missing. The top ten hold over 0.5% of the sample, which has about 120,000 clones, 85% to 95% seen once. Sequenced input: PBMCs. The receptor source for this set is a man older than 75 with head and neck cancer.

The chain couples TRBV10-1 to TRBJ1-5; D is possibly TRBD1 (5 bases). Trimming shortened V by 5 bases and J by 5 bases, and 10 bases separated the two germline ends. The CDR3 has 13 amino acids. Per the germline V gene, CDR1 is WNHNN and CDR2 is SYGVQD (reference sequence). The DNA for the CDR3 is TGCGCCAGCAGTACAGGAAAAGATCAGCCCCAGCATTTT. Encoded protein: CASSTGKDQPQHF.

As for this clone: One end of the junction fails to match germline, which may point to a read error. The chain recombines TRBV19 with TRBJ2-7; D possibly uses TRBD1 or TRBD2 (5 bases each). Germline V gene lookup returns CDR1 LNHDA and CDR2 SQIVND (reference sequence). CDR3 size: 13 residues. The CDR3 DNA sequence: TGTGCCAGTAGTCCCCGGGACGGGTACGCGCAGTACTTC. Translation: CASSPRDGYAQYF. Full variable domain (outside the CDR3, taken from reference TRBV19 and TRBJ2-7): DGGITQSPKYLFRKEGQNVTLSCEQNLNHDAMYWYRQDPGQGLRLIYYSQIVNDFQKGDIAEGYSVSREKKESFPLTVTSAQKNPTAFYLCASSPRDGYAQYFGPGTRLTVT.

This clone was detected only a few times. This chain joins TRBV4-3 and TRBJ1-6; D unresolved. The CDR3 consists of 13 residues. CDR1 is LGHNA, CDR2 YSLEER, per germline. The V and J ends lost 3 bases and 9 bases respectively, with 9 bases between them. CDR3 nucleotides: TGCGCCAGCAGCCACTTGGGAATTTCACCCCTCCACTTT. It encodes CASSHLGISPLHF.

CDR3 in amino acids: CASRTDTGEKLFF. DNA of the CDR3: TGTGCCAGCAGGACGGACACCGGTGAAAAACTGTTTTTT. This chain links TRBV2 with TRBJ1-4; D might be TRBD1 (5 bases). Trimming stripped 6 bases from V and 7 bases from J, with 12 bases between. CDR1 and CDR2 from the germline V gene are SNHLY and FYNNEI. This CDR3 has 13 residues.

V and J are TRBV5-1 and TRBJ2-3; 7 bases align to TRBD1. CDR1 SGHRS and CDR2 YFSETQ come from the germline V gene. The CDR3 totals 15 residues. J gave up 0 bases and V 3 bases, and 4 bases lay outside the gene matches. The CDR3 DNA is TGCGCCAGCAGCTCGGACAGGACGAGCACAGATACGCAGTATTTT. Protein: CASSSDRTSTDTQYF.

In this sample, this clone turned up once. This chain uses TRBV5-1 with TRBJ2-2; D possibly matches TRBD1 or TRBD2 (6 bases each). Trimming took off 7 bases at V and 4 bases at J, with 17 bases between the two ends. The germline V gene has CDR1 SGHRS and CDR2 YFSETQ. This CDR3 has 15 amino acids. As DNA, the CDR3 is TGCGCCAGCGGGGCCCCGGGGGCGGGCACCGGGGAGCTGTTTTTT. Amino acid sequence: CASGAPGAGTGELFF. The variable domain in full, completed from reference TRBV5-1 and TRBJ2-2, reads KAGVTQTPRYLIKTRGQQVTLSCSPISGHRSVSWYQQTPGQGLQFLFEYFSETQRNKGNFPGRFSGRQFSNSRSEMNVSTLELGDSALYLCASGAPGAGTGELFFGEGSRLTVL.

The genes are TRBV4-2 and TRBJ1-1, with D perhaps matching TRBD1 (6 bases). CDR3 size: 14 residues. Germline assignment: CDR1 LGHNA and CDR2 YNFKEQ. The V end lost 4 bases, the J end lost 4 bases, and 13 bases lay between the germline ends. The CDR3 here is CASSLQGGSTEAFF. CDR3 nucleotide sequence: TGTGCCAGCAGCCTACAGGGAGGGTCCACTGAAGCTTTCTTT.

Only one count was recorded for this clone. J is TRBJ1-2 and V is TRBV29-1; TRBD1 aligns across 9 bases. Germline CDR1 reads SQVTM; CDR2 reads ANQGSEA. CDR3 length: 14 amino acids. V shed 5 bases and J 2 bases; nucleotides not matched to a gene: 6. The CDR3 is CSVRLGQGNYGYTF. In nucleotides, the CDR3 is TGCAGCGTTCGCTTGGGACAGGGAAACTATGGCTACACCTTC.

The chain has TRBV7-9 and TRBJ1-2, with a tentative D call TRBD1 (5 bases). The CDR3 runs 13 residues. Germline assignment: CDR1 SEHNR and CDR2 FQNEAQ (reference sequence). V lost 2 bases and J lost 6, with 10 bases in between. The CDR3 nucleotides are TGTGCCAGCAGCTTAAACGGGGCTGATGGCTACACCTTC. This encodes CASSLNGADGYTF.

The J gene is TRBJ2-2, the V gene TRBV5-4; D is possibly TRBD2 (5 bases). The ends were cut back, 0 bases at V and 3 bases at J, with 6 bases in the middle. Per germline, CDR1 SGHNT and CDR2 YYREEE (reference sequence). The CDR3 runs 14 residues. In nucleotides, the CDR3 is TGTGCCAGCAGCTTGGCGGGGTACACCGGGGAGCTGTTTTTT. Its translation is CASSLAGYTGELFF.

This rearrangement joins TRBV18 to TRBJ2-3; TRBD1 matches 7 bases. The CDR3 runs to 16 residues. CDR1 and CDR2 (germline): KGHSH, LQKENI. J gave up 2 bases and V 3 bases, and 8 bases lay outside the gene matches. In DNA, the CDR3 is TGTGCCAGCTCACCCGCCGTAGGGGGCTACACAGATACGCAGTATTTT. Translation gives CASSPAVGGYTDTQYF.

This clone was recorded only once. V is TRBV27 and J is TRBJ2-7; possibly TRBD1 for D (6 bases). Germline V gives CDR1 MNHEY, CDR2 SMNVEV (reference sequence). Trimming took 10 bases from V and 5 from J, leaving 12 bases between them. The CDR3 runs 11 residues. In nucleotides, the CDR3 is TGTGCCACCCCTGGGGGCGACGAGCAGTACTTC. Its translation is CATPGGDEQYF.

This chain connects TRBV2 to TRBJ2-7; 7 positions match TRBD1. This CDR3 region has 14 residues. The V and J ends lost 8 bases and 6 bases, in that order; junction bases with no gene match: 13. The germline V gene encodes CDR1 SNHLY and CDR2 FYNNEI. The CDR3 DNA follows: TGTGCCAGCCGAGAACAGGGGACCAGGTCCGAGCAGTACTTC. Its protein is CASREQGTRSEQYF. Full variable domain (rest looked up from reference TRBV2 and TRBJ2-7): EPEVTQTPSHQVTQMGQEVILRCVPISNHLYFYWYRQILGQKVEFLVSFYNNEISEKSEIFDDQFSVERPDGSNFTLKIRSTKLEDSAMYFCASREQGTRSEQYFGPGTRLTVT.

The gene calls are TRBV18 and TRBJ1-1; TRBD1 is a possible D gene (6 bases). Germline lookup yields CDR1 KGHSH and CDR2 LQKENI. V lost 1 base and J lost 7, with 16 bases in between. The CDR3 totals 15 residues. In DNA, the CDR3 is TGTGCCAGCTCACCACAACAGGGCAGACAGTTTGAAGCTTTCTTT. Its translation: CASSPQQGRQFEAFF. The full variable domain, its missing parts supplied by reference TRBV18 and TRBJ1-1, is NAGVMQNPRHLVRRRGQEARLRCSPMKGHSHVYWYRQLPEEGLKFMVYLQKENIIDESGMPKERFSAEFPKEGPSILRIQQVVRGDSAAYFCASSPQQGRQFEAFFGQGTRLTVV.

CDR3 in amino acids: CASSVGGSAYEQYF. The CDR3 DNA reads as TGTGCCAGCAGCGTAGGGGGCAGTGCCTACGAGCAGTACTTC. This rearrangement joins TRBV9 to TRBJ2-7; TRBD1 might be the D (5 bases). V lost 0 bases, J lost 2 bases, and 9 bases lay in between. CDR3 length: 14 amino acids. Germline-derived CDR1 and CDR2 are SGDLS and YYNGEE.

V and J are TRBV7-9 and TRBJ1-6, with a tentative D call TRBD1 (6 bases). The length of the CDR3 is 15 residues. Germline V gene sequence: CDR1 SEHNR, CDR2 FQNEAQ (reference sequence). Trimming removed 3 bases at V and 3 bases at J, with 9 bases between. The CDR3 loop is CASSFSGVYNSPLHF. The CDR3 DNA reads as TGTGCCAGCAGCTTTTCAGGGGTCTATAATTCACCCCTCCACTTT.

The rearrangement links TRBV12-2 to TRBJ1-6. TRBV12-2 is assigned pseudogene status. The CDR3 sequence is 10 residues long. Here the CDR3 DNA reads TGTGCAATACCTAATTCACCCCTCCACTTT. Amino acids: CAIPNSPLHF.

The chain couples TRBV4-1 to TRBJ2-5; 9 positions agree with TRBD2. Trimming cost V 0 bases and J 10 bases; bases outside gene matches: 12. Germline V gene lookup returns CDR1 MGHRA and CDR2 YSYEKL. The CDR3 is made up of 16 amino acids. The CDR3 DNA sequence: TGCGCCAGCAGCCAAGACGTAGCGGGAGTAAGAGAGGTCCAGTACTTC. Its translation is CASSQDVAGVREVQYF.

The chain uses TRBV7-2 and TRBJ2-7, with 11 bases lining up with TRBD2. Germline V CDR1 and CDR2: SGHTA, FQGNSA. The CDR3 runs to 15 residues. The ends lost 5 bases at V and 6 bases at J; junction bases unmatched: 9. The CDR3 DNA follows: TGTGCCAGCAGCCCGCGGTTAGCGGGAGGGCCCGAGCAGTACTTC. Its translation: CASSPRLAGGPEQYF.

In this sample, this clone turned up once. In DNA form, the CDR3 reads TGCGCCAGCGGACCACAGGTAGACTACGAGCAGTACTTC. Translating it yields CASGPQVDYEQYF. V gene TRBV4-1 combines with J gene TRBJ2-7; D is possibly TRBD1 (5 bases). The CDR3 contains 13 residues. Germline assignment: CDR1 MGHRA and CDR2 YSYEKL. Trimming pared 8 bases from V and 3 bases from J, leaving 14 bases between.

The genes are TRBV6-5 and TRBJ2-3; 11 bases agree with TRBD1. With V trimmed by 8 bases and J by 4 bases, 5 bases remained unmatched. Germline V gene sequence: CDR1 MNHEY, CDR2 SVGAGI. The CDR3 is made up of 14 amino acids. CDR3 sequence reads: CASADRGQADTQYF. The DNA for the CDR3 is TGTGCCAGCGCGGACAGGGGGCAGGCAGATACGCAGTATTTT.